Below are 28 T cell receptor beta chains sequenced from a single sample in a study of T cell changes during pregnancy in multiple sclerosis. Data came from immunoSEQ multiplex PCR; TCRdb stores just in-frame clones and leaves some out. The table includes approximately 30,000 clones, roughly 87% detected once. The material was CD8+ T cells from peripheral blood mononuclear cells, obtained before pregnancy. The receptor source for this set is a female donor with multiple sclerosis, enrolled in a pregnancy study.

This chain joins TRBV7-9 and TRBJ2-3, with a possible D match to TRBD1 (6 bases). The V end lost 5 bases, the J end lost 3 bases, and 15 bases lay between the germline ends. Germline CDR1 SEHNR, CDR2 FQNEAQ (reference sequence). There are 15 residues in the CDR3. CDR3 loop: CASSPPGHSTDTQYF. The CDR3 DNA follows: TGTGCCAGCAGCCCTCCGGGACACTCTACAGATACGCAGTATTTT.

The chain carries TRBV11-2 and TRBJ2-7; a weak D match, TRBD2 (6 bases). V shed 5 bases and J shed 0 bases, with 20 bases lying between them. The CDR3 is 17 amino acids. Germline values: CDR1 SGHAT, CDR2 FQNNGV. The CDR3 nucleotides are TGTGCCAGCAGCAGGTCTTGGGATCGGGGGAGCTCCTACGAGCAGTACTTC. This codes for CASSRSWDRGSSYEQYF. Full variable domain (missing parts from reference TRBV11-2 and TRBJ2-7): EAGVAQSPRYKIIEKRQSVAFWCNPISGHATLYWYQQILGQGPKLLIQFQNNGVVDDSQLPKDRFSAERLKGVDSTLKIQPAKLEDSAVYLCASSRSWDRGSSYEQYFGPGTRLTVT.

For the CDR3, the DNA is TGTGCCAGCGGGGGACTAATCCAAGAGACCCAGTACTTC. This sequence encodes CASGGLIQETQYF. This rearrangement joins TRBV2 to TRBJ2-5; the match to TRBD2 covers 7 bases. This CDR3 has 13 amino acids. V was pared by 8 bases and J by 1 base, with 4 bases of the junction left unmatched. The germline V gene has CDR1 SNHLY and CDR2 FYNNEI.

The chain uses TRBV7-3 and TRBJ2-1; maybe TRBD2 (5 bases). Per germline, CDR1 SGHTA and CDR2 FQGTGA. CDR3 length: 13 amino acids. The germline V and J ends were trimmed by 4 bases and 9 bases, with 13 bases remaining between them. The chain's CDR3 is CASSSLGVAEQFF. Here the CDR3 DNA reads TGTGCCAGCAGCTCCCTCGGGGTGGCTGAGCAGTTCTTC.

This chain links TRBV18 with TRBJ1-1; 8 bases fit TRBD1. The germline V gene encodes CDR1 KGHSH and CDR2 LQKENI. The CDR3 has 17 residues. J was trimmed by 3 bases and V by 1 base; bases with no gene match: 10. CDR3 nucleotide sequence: TGTGCCAGCTCACCACTCCCCCAGGGGGCGCGGGACACTGAAGCTTTCTTT. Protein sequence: CASSPLPQGARDTEAFF.

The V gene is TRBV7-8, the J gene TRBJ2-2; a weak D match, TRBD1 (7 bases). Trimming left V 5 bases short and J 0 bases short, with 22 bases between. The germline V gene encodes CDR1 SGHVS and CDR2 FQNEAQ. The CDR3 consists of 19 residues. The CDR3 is CASSQGGQGVYANTGELFF. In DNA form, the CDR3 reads TGTGCCAGCAGCCAAGGGGGGCAGGGGGTTTATGCGAACACCGGGGAGCTGTTTTTT.

The CDR3: CASSLYSDTGELFF. The CDR3 nucleotides are TGTGCCAGCAGCTTATATAGCGACACCGGGGAGCTGTTTTTT. The rearrangement joins TRBV7-9 to TRBJ2-2; tentatively, D is TRBD2 (5 bases). Germline CDR1 SEHNR, CDR2 FQNEAQ (reference sequence). The CDR3 loop spans 14 amino acids. V lost 2 bases, J lost 3 bases, and 7 bases lay in between.

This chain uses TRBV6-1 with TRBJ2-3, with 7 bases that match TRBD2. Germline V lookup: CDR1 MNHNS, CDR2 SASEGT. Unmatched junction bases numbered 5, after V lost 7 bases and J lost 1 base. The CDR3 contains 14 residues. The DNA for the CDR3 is TGTGCCAGCAATGAGGCGGGGGGCACAGATACGCAGTATTTT. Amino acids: CASNEAGGTDTQYF.

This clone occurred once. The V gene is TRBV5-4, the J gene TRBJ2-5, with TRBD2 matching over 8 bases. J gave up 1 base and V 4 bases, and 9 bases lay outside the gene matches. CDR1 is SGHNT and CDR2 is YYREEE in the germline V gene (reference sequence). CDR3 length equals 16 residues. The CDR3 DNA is TGTGCCAGCAGCGCGGGGACTAGAGGGGGCCAAGAGACCCAGTACTTC. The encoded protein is CASSAGTRGGQETQYF. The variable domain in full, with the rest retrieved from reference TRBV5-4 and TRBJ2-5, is ETGVTQSPTHLIKTRGQQVTLRCSSQSGHNTVSWYQQALGQGPQFIFQYYREEENGRGNFPPRFSGLQFPNYSSELNVNALELDDSALYLCASSAGTRGGQETQYFGPGTRLLVL.

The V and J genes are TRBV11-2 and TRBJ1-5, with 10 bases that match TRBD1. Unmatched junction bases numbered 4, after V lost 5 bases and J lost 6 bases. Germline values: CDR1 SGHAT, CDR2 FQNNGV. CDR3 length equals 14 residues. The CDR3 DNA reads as TGTGCCAGCAGCCCGCGGGACAGGGGTCAGCCCCAGCATTTT. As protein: CASSPRDRGQPQHF.

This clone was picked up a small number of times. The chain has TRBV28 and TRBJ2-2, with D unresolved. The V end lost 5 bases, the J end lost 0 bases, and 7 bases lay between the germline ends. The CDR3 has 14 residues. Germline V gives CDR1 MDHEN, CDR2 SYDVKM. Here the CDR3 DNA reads TGTGCCAGCAGTCCTACTTCGAACACCGGGGAGCTGTTTTTT. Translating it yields CASSPTSNTGELFF.

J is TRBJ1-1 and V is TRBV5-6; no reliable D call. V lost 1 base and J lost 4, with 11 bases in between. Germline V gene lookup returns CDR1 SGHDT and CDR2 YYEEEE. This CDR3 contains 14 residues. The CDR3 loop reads CASSLPNSATEAFF. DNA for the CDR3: TGTGCCAGCAGCTTGCCTAACAGTGCCACTGAAGCTTTCTTT.

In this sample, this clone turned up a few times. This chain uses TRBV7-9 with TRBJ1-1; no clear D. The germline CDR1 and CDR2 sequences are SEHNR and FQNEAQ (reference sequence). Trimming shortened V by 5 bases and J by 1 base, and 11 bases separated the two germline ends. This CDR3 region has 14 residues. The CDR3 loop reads CASSPLSGNTEAFF. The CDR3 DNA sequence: TGTGCCAGCAGCCCTCTAAGCGGGAACACTGAAGCTTTCTTT.

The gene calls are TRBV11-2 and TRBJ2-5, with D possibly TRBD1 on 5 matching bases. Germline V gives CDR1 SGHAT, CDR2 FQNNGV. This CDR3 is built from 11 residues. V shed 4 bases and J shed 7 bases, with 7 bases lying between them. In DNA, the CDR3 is TGTGCCAGCAGCTACACAGGGACCCAGTACTTC. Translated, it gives CASSYTGTQYF.

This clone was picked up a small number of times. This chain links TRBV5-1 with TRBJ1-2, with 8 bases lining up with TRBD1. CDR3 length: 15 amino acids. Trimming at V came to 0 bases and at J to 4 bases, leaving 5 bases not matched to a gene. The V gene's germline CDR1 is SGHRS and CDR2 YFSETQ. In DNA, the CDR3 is TGCGCCAGCAGCTTGGTAGGGACAGGCTTCTATGGCTACACCTTC. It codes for CASSLVGTGFYGYTF. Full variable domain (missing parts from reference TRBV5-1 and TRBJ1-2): KAGVTQTPRYLIKTRGQQVTLSCSPISGHRSVSWYQQTPGQGLQFLFEYFSETQRNKGNFPGRFSGRQFSNSRSEMNVSTLELGDSALYLCASSLVGTGFYGYTFGSGTRLTVV.

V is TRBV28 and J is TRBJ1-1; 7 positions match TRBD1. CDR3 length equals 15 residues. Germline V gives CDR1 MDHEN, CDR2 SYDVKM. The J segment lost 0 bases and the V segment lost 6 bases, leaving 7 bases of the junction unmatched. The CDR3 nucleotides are TGTGCCAGCAGCCCTAGGACAGGTGTGAACACTGAAGCTTTCTTT. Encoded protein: CASSPRTGVNTEAFF.

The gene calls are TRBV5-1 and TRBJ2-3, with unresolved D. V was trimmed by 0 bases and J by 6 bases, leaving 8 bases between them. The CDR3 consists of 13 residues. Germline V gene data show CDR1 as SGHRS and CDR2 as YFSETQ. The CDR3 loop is CASSLDFSDTQYF. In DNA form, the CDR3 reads TGCGCCAGCAGCTTGGATTTTTCGGATACGCAGTATTTT.

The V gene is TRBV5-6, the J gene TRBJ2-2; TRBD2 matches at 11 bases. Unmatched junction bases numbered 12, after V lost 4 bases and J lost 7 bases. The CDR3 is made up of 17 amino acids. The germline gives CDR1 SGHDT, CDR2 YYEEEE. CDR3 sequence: CASSLGSGGALIGELFF. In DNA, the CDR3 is TGTGCCAGCAGCCTGGGTAGCGGGGGGGCCTTAATCGGGGAGCTGTTTTTT.

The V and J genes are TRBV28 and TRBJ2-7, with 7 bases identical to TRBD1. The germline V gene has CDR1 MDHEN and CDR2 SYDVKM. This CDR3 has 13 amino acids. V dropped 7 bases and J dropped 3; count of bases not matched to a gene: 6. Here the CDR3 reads CASNTDRSYEQYF. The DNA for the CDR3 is TGTGCCAGCAATACGGACAGGAGCTACGAGCAGTACTTC.

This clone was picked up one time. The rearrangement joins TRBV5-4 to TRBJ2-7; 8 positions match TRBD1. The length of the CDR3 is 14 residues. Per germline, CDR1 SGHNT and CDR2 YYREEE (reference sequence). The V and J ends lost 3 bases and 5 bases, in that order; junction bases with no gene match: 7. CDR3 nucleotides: TGTGCCAGCAGCTATACAGGGGGTAGTAACGAGCAGTACTTC. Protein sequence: CASSYTGGSNEQYF.

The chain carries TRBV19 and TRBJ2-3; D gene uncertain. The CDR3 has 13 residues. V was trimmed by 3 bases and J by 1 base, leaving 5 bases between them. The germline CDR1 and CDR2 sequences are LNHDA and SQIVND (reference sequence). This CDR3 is CASSIRGTDTQYF. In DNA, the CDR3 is TGTGCCAGTAGTATTCGGGGCACAGATACGCAGTATTTT.

CDR3 loop: CASSSGQGEYYGYTF. DNA of the CDR3: TGTGCCAGCAGCTCGGGACAGGGGGAATACTATGGCTACACCTTC. This chain connects TRBV11-3 to TRBJ1-2, with 11 nucleotides matching TRBD1. The CDR3 consists of 15 residues. Germline assignment: CDR1 SGHNT and CDR2 YENEEA. V lost 4 bases and J lost 3; bases outside the gene matches: 4.

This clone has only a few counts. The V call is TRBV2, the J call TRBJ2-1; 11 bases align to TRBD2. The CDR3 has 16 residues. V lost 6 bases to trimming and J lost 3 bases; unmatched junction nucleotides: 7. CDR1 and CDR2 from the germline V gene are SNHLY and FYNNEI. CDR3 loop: CASSQRTSGLYNEQFF. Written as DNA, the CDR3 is TGTGCCAGCAGCCAGAGGACTAGCGGGCTCTACAATGAGCAGTTCTTC.

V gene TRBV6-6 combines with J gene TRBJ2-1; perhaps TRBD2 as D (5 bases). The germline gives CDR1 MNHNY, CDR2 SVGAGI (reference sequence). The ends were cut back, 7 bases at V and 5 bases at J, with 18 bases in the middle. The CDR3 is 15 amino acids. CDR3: CASIALTTIDNEQFF. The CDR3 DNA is TGTGCCAGCATTGCGTTGACTACAATAGACAATGAGCAGTTCTTC.

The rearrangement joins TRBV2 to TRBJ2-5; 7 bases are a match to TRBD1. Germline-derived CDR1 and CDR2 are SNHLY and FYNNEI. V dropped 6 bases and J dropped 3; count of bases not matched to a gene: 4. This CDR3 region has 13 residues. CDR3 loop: CASRDTGEETQYF. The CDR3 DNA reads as TGTGCCAGCAGAGATACAGGGGAAGAGACCCAGTACTTC.

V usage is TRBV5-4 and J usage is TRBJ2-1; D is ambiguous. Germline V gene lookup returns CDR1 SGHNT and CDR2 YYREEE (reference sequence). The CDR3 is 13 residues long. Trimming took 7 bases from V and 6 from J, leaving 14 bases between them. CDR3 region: CASSLYNVNEQFF. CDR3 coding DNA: TGTGCCAGCTCCTTATACAACGTCAATGAGCAGTTCTTC.

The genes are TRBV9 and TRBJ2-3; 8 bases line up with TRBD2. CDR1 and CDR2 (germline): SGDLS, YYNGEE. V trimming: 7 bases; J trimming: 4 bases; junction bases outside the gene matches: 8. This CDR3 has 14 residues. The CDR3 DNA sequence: TGTGCCAGCGACAGAGCGGGAGCCCCAGATACGCAGTATTTT. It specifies CASDRAGAPDTQYF.

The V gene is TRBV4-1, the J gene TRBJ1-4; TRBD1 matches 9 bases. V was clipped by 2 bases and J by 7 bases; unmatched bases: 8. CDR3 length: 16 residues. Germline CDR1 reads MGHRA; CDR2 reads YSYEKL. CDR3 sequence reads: CASSQKTGGVREKLFF. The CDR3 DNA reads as TGCGCCAGCAGCCAAAAAACAGGGGGCGTTCGTGAAAAACTGTTTTTT.